These T cell receptor beta chains were read from a single sample in a study of vaccination effects on CD4 cells after COVID-19. The antigens of these receptors remain unknown. The data were produced by immunoSEQ multiplex PCR, yet TCRdb's version contains in-frame clones alone and is incomplete. The sample lists fewer than 25,000 clones; over 60% were seen once. The material sequenced was CD4+ T cells from PBMCs cultured with HCoV-NL63 spike peptides, taken before COVID-19 vaccination. These receptors were collected from a human donor who received a COVID-19 vaccine. The CDR3 runs from the conserved cysteine through the conserved F or W. The D gene is left open where the match is weak. Size is stated for part of the rows, as once, few or many counts, or as a class when the clone is expanded.

d_gene	v_gene	abundance	j_gene	CDR3aa	CDR3nt
TRBD1	TRBV3-1/TRBV3-2	few	TRBJ2-7	CASSPTTGVYEQYF	TGTGCCAGCAGCCCGACAACAGGGGTATACGAGCAGTACTTC
NA	TRBV5-1	NA	TRBJ2-5	CASSLGGGEETQYF	TGCGCCAGCAGCTTAGGGGGAGGAGAAGAGACCCAGTACTTC
NA	TRBV5-1	NA	TRBJ2-1	CASSLRRGRVYNEQFF	TGCGCCAGCAGCCTAAGAAGGGGAAGGGTCTACAATGAGCAGTTCTTC
TRBD1	TRBV5-6	NA	TRBJ1-4	CASSEGQANEKLFF	TGTGCCAGCAGCGAAGGACAGGCTAATGAAAAACTGTTTTTT
NA	TRBV9	NA	TRBJ2-3	CASSVGAGGVGADTQYF	TGTGCCAGCAGCGTAGGAGCGGGCGGTGTAGGGGCAGATACGCAGTATTTT
NA	TRBV6-1	NA	TRBJ2-1	CASSDGTYSNEQFF	TGTGCCAGCAGTGACGGCACTTACTCGAATGAGCAGTTCTTC
TRBD2	TRBV10-3	NA	TRBJ2-3	CATSAGGPPDTQYF	TGTGCCACCTCAGCGGGGGGGCCCCCAGATACGCAGTATTTT
TRBD1	TRBV10-3	NA	TRBJ2-4	CAISDGTGWYF	TGTGCCATCAGTGACGGGACAGGCTGGTACTTC
NA	TRBV5-1	few	TRBJ1-2	CASSLVRDGPYGYTF	TGCGCCAGCAGCCTCGTCCGGGACGGTCCATATGGCTACACCTTC
NA	TRBV6-5	once	TRBJ1-2	CASSYSIRDQKGF	TGTGCCAGCAGTTACTCTATCCGGGACCAAAAGGGCTTC
NA	TRBV6-6	NA	TRBJ1-2	CASSDTGSRGYTF	TGTGCCAGCAGTGACACAGGGAGTCGCGGCTACACCTTC
TRBD1	TRBV6-5	NA	TRBJ2-5	CASRPGQGMGETQYF	TGTGCCAGCAGGCCCGGACAGGGGATGGGAGAGACCCAGTACTTC
TRBD1	TRBV27	NA	TRBJ2-5	CASSSDRGWETQYF	TGTGCCAGCAGTTCGGACAGGGGGTGGGAGACCCAGTACTTC
TRBD1	TRBV9	NA	TRBJ1-2	CASSERGDSNSYGYTF	TGTGCCAGCAGCGAACGTGGGGACAGTAATTCCTATGGCTACACCTTC
NA	TRBV5-4	NA	TRBJ2-1	CASSPAGYNEQFF	TGTGCCAGCAGCCCCGCTGGGTACAATGAGCAGTTCTTC
TRBD2	TRBV5-1	once	TRBJ2-1	CASSFGLAGGRDEQFF	TGCGCCAGCAGCTTCGGACTAGCGGGAGGGCGCGATGAGCAGTTCTTC
TRBD1	TRBV18	NA	TRBJ1-3	CASSPRDSYSGNTIYF	TGTGCCAGCTCACCTCGGGACAGTTACTCTGGAAACACCATATATTTT
TRBD2	TRBV6-5	NA	TRBJ2-3	CASSYQGGGGPDTQYF	TGTGCCAGCAGTTACCAGGGCGGGGGGGGCCCGGATACGCAGTATTTT
NA	TRBV5-1	once	TRBJ2-7	CASSLGQYSYEQYF	TGCGCCAGCAGCTTGGGCCAATACTCCTACGAGCAGTACTTC
NA	TRBV20-1	few	TRBJ1-2	CSARAGYGYTF	TGCAGTGCTAGAGCGGGGTACGGCTACACCTTC
NA	TRBV7-6	NA	TRBJ1-3	CASSLRGTYSSGNTIYF	TGTGCCAGCAGCTTACGGGGAACTTACAGCTCTGGAAACACCATATATTTT
TRBD2	TRBV19	few	TRBJ2-3	CASRPASGGPRTYTQYF	TGTGCCAGTAGGCCGGCTAGCGGGGGGCCACGTACATATACGCAGTATTTT
NA	TRBV9	NA	TRBJ1-5	CASSTHGSGQPQHF	TGTGCCAGCAGCACACACGGCTCCGGTCAGCCCCAGCATTTT
TRBD1	TRBV12-3/TRBV12-4	few	TRBJ1-5	CASRRTGNQPQHF	TGTGCCAGCAGAAGGACAGGTAATCAGCCCCAGCATTTT
TRBD1	TRBV18	NA	TRBJ2-6	CASSLGQGYHSGANVLTF	TGTGCCAGCTCCTTGGGACAGGGGTATCACTCTGGGGCCAACGTCCTGACTTTC
TRBD2	TRBV6-1	NA	TRBJ2-3	CASSDPTSGKFLDTQYF	TGTGCCAGCAGTGACCCGACTAGCGGGAAGTTTTTAGATACGCAGTATTTT
NA	TRBV12-5	NA	TRBJ2-7	CASGSQEYEQYF	TGTGCTAGTGGTTCACAGGAGTACGAGCAGTACTTC
NA	TRBV12-3/TRBV12-4	NA	TRBJ2-1	CASSGTGKEQFF	TGTGCCAGCAGCGGAACAGGGAAGGAGCAGTTCTTC
NA	TRBV30	NA	TRBJ2-1	CAFPARTGQFGYEQFF	TGTGCCTTCCCTGCCAGGACTGGACAATTCGGGTATGAGCAGTTCTTC